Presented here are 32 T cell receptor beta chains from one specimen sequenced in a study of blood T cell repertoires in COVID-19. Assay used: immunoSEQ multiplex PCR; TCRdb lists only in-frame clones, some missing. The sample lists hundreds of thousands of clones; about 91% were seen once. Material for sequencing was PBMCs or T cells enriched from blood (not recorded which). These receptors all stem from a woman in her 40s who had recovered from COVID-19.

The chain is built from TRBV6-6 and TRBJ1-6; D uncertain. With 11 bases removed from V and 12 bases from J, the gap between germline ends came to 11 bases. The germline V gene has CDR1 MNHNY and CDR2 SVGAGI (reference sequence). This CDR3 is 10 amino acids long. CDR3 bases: TGTGCCGGCGGAACCGAACCCCTCCACTTT. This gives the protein CAGGTEPLHF.

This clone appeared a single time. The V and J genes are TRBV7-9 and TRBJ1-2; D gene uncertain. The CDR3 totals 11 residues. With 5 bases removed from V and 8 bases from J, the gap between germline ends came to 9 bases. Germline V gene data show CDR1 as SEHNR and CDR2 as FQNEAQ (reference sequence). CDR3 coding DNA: TGTGCCAGCAGCGATGTGGAGGGCTACACCTTC. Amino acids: CASSDVEGYTF.

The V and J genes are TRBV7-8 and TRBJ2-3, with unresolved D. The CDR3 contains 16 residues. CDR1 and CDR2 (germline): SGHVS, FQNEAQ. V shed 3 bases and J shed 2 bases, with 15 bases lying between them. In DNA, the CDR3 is TGTGCCAGCAGCTTCTTTTCAATGGCAAACACAGATACGCAGTATTTT. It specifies CASSFFSMANTDTQYF.

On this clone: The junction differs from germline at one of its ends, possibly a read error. CDR3 coding DNA: TGTGCCGGCAGTTCCCCTAAGACTAGCATAAGTACAGATACGCAGTATTTT. The encoded protein is CAGSSPKTSISTDTQYF. The gene calls are TRBV27 and TRBJ2-3, with 7 bases that match TRBD2. CDR1 and CDR2 from the germline V gene are MNHEY and SMNVEV (reference sequence). This CDR3 has 17 amino acids.

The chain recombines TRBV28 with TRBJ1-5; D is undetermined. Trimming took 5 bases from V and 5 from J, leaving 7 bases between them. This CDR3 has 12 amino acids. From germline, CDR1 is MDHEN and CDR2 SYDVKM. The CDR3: CASSEVDQPQHF. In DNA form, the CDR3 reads TGTGCCAGCAGTGAGGTGGATCAGCCCCAGCATTTT.

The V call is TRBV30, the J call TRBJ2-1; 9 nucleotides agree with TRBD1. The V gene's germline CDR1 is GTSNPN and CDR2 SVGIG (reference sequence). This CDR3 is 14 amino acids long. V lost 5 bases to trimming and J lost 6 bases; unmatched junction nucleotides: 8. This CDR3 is CAWYTGGAPNEQFF. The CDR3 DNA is TGTGCCTGGTATACAGGGGGCGCGCCCAATGAGCAGTTCTTC.

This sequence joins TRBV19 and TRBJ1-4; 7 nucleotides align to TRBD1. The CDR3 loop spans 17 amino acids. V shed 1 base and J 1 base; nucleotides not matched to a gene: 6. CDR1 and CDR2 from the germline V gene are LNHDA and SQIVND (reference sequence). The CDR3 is CASSIGQTGKTNEKLFF. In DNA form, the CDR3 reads TGTGCCAGTAGTATAGGCCAGACAGGGAAAACTAATGAAAAACTGTTTTTT. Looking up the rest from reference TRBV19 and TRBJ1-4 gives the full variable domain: DGGITQSPKYLFRKEGQNVTLSCEQNLNHDAMYWYRQDPGQGLRLIYYSQIVNDFQKGDIAEGYSVSREKKESFPLTVTSAQKNPTAFYLCASSIGQTGKTNEKLFFGSGTQLSVL.

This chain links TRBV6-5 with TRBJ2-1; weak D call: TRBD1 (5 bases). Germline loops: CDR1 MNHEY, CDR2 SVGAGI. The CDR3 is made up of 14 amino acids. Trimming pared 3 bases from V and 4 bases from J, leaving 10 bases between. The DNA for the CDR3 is TGTGCCAGCAGTTATCGGACACTATACAATGAGCAGTTCTTC. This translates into CASSYRTLYNEQFF.

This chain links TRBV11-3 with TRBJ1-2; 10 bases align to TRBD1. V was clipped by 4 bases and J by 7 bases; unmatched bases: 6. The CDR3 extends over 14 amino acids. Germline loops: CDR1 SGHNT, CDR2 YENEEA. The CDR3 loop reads CASSSTGGAGGYTF. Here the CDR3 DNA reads TGTGCCAGCAGCTCGACAGGGGGCGCCGGTGGCTACACCTTC.

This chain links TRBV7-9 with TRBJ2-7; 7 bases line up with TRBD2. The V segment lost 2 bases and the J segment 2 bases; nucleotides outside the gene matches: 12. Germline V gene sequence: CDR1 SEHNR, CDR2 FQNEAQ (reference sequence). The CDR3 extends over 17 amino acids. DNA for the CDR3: TGTGCCAGCAGCTTAAAGTCTACGGGCGGGAGACCCTACGAGCAGTACTTC. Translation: CASSLKSTGGRPYEQYF.

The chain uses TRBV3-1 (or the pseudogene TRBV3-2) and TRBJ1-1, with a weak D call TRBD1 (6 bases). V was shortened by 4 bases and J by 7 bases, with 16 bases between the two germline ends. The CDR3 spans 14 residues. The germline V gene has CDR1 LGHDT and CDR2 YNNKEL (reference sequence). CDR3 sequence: CASSRDTGFGEAFF. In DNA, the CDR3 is TGTGCCAGCAGCCGCGATACAGGGTTTGGTGAAGCTTTCTTT.

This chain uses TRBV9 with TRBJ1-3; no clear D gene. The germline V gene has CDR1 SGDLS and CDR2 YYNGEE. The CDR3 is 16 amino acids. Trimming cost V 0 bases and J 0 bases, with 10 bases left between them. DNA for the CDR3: TGTGCCAGCAGCGTAGGGGGAGGGCGCTCTGGAAACACCATATATTTT. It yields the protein CASSVGGGRSGNTIYF.

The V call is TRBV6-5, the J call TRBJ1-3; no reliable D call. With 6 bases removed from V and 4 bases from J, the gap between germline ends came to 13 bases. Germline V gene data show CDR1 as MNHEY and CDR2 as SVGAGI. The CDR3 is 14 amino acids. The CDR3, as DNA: TGTGCCAGCAGCCCCTCGGGGTCCGGAAACACCATATATTTT. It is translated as CASSPSGSGNTIYF.

CDR3 sequence reads: CASTVLAGTDTQYF. The CDR3 coding sequence is TGTGCCAGCACAGTACTAGCGGGTACAGATACGCAGTATTTT. The chain employs TRBV6-5 and TRBJ2-3, with 9 bases lining up with TRBD2. This CDR3 region has 14 residues. CDR1 is MNHEY and CDR2 is SVGAGI in the germline V gene. Unmatched junction bases numbered 5, after V lost 7 bases and J lost 3 bases.

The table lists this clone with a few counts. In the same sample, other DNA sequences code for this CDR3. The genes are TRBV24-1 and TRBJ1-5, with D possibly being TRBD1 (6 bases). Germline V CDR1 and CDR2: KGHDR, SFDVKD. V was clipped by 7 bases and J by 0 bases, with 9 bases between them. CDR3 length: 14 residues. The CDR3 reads CATSDRTSNQPQHF. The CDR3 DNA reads TGTGCCACCAGCGACAGGACTAGCAATCAGCCCCAGCATTTT.

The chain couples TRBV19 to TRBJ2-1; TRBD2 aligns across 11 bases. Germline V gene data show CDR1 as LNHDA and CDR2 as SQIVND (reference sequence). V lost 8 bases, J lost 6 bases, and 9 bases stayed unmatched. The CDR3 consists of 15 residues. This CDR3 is CASATLAGGTNEQFF. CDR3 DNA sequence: TGTGCCAGTGCAACTCTAGCGGGGGGTACCAATGAGCAGTTCTTC.

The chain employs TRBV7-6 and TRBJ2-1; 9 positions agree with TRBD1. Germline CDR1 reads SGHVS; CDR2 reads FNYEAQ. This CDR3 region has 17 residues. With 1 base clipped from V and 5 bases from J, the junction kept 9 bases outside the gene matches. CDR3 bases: TGTGCCAGCAGCTTAGGGATATACGGGACAGGGAACAATGAGCAGTTCTTC. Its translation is CASSLGIYGTGNNEQFF.

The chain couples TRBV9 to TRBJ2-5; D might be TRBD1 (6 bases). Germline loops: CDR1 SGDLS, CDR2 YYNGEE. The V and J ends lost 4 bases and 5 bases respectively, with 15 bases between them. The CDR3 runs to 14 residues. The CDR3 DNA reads TGTGCCAGCAGCCCTGGGGGCACCCAGGAGACCCAGTACTTC. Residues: CASSPGGTQETQYF.

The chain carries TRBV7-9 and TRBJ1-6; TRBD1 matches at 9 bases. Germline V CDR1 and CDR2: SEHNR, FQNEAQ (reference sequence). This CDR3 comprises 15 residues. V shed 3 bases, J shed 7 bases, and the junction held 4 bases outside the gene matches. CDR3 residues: CASSFVTGGNSPLHF. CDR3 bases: TGTGCCAGCAGCTTTGTGACAGGGGGGAATTCACCCCTCCACTTT.

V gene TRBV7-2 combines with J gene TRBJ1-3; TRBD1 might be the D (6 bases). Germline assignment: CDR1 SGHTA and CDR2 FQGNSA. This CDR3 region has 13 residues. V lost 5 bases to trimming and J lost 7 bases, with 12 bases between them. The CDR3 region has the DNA TGTGCCAGCAGCGGGGGCTTTGAGAACACCATATATTTT. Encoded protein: CASSGGFENTIYF. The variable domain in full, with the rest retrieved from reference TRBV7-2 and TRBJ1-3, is GAGVSQSPSNKVTEKGKDVELRCDPISGHTALYWYRQSLGQGLEFLIYFQGNSAPDKSGLPSDRFSAERTGGSVSTLTIQRTQQEDSAVYLCASSGGFENTIYFGEGSWLTVV.

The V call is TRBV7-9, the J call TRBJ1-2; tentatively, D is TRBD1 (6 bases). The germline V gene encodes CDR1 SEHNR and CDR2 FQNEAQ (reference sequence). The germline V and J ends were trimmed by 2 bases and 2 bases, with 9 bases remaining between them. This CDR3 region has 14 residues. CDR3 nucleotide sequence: TGTGCCAGCAGCTTACCAGGGGCCAACTATGGCTACACCTTC. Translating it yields CASSLPGANYGYTF.

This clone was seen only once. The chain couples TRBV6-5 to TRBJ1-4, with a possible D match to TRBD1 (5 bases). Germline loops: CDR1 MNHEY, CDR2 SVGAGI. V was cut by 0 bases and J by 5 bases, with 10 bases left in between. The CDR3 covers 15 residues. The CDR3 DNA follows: TGTGCCAGCAGTTACTCTACAGGTTTAAATGAAAAACTGTTTTTT. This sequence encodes CASSYSTGLNEKLFF.

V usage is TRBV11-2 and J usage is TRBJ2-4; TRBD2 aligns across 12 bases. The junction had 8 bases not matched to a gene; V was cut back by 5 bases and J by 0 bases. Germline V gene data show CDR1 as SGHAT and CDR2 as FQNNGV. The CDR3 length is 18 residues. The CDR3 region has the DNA TGTGCCAGCAGCGAGAGACTAGCGGGAGACCTAGCCAAAAACATTCAGTACTTC. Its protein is CASSERLAGDLAKNIQYF.

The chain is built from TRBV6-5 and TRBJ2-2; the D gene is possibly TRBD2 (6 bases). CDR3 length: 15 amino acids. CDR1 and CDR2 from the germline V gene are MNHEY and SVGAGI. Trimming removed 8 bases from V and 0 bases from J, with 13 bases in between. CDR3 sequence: CASGRLGANTGELFF. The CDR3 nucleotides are TGTGCCAGCGGGAGACTAGGGGCGAACACCGGGGAGCTGTTTTTT.

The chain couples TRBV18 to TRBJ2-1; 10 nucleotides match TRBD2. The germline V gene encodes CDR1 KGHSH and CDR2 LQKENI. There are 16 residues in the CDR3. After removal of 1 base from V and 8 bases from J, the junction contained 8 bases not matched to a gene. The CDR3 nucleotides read TGTGCCAGCTCACCACTCAGGACTAGCGGAGGAGATGAGCAGTTCTTC. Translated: CASSPLRTSGGDEQFF.

The CDR3 nucleotides are TGTGCCACCAGTGATACCGGGACAGGGAACACCGGGGAGCTGTTTTTT. Protein product: CATSDTGTGNTGELFF. The rearrangement joins TRBV24-1 to TRBJ2-2, with 8 bases lining up with TRBD1. Germline CDR1 reads KGHDR; CDR2 reads SFDVKD. J gave up 1 base and V 3 bases, and 3 bases lay outside the gene matches. The CDR3 loop spans 16 amino acids.

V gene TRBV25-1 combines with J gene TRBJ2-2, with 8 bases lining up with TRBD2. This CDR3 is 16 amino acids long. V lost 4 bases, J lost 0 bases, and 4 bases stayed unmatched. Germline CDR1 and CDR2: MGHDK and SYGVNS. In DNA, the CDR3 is TGTGCCAGCAGTGGGACGGGAGGGTCGAACACCGGGGAGCTGTTTTTT. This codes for CASSGTGGSNTGELFF. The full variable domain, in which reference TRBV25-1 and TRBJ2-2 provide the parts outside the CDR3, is EADIYQTPRYLVIGTGKKITLECSQTMGHDKMYWYQQDPGMELHLIHYSYGVNSTEKGDLSSESTVSRIRTEHFPLTLESARPSHTSQYLCASSGTGGSNTGELFFGEGSRLTVL.

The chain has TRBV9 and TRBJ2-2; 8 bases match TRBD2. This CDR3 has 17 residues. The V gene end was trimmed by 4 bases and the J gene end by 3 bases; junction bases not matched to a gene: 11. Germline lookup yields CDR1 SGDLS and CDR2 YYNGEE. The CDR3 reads CASSNPSGTSHTGELFF. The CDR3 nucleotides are TGTGCCAGCAGCAACCCTTCCGGGACTAGTCACACCGGGGAGCTGTTTTTT.

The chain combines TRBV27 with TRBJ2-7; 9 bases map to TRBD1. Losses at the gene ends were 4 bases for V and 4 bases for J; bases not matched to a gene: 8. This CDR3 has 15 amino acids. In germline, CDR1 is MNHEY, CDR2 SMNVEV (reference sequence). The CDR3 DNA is TGTGCCAGCAGTTATCCGGGACAGGGATTGTACGAGCAGTACTTC. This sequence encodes CASSYPGQGLYEQYF.

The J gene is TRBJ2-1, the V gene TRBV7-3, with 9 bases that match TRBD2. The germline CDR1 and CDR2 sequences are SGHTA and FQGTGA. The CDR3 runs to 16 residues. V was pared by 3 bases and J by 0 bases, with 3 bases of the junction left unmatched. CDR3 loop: CASSFGLASSYNEQFF. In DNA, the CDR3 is TGTGCCAGCAGCTTCGGACTAGCGAGCTCCTACAATGAGCAGTTCTTC.

CDR3 sequence reads: CASSLQGPNTDTQYF. For the CDR3, the DNA is TGCGCCAGCAGCTTACAGGGGCCCAACACAGATACGCAGTATTTT. The chain combines TRBV5-1 with TRBJ2-3, with TRBD1 matching over 7 bases. The CDR3 consists of 15 residues. V trimming: 2 bases; J trimming: 2 bases; junction bases outside the gene matches: 5. Germline-derived CDR1 and CDR2 are SGHRS and YFSETQ.

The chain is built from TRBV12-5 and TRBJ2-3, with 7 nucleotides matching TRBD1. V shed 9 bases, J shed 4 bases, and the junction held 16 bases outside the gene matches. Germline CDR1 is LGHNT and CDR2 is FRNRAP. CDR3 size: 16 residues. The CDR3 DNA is TGTGCTAGACTTCATTCCGGACAGGCCCCAGCAGATACGCAGTATTTT. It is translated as CARLHSGQAPADTQYF.